One T cell receptor (beta chain) is described in this entry. Its antigen is not identified. The junction shows a germline mismatch at one end, possibly a read error. This sample's RNA came from whole unsorted tissue. Newly diagnosed lung cancer patients had thoracic surgery in China, August–November 2014, without prior chemotherapy. The CDR3 is 15 residues long. The data were obtained in a study of tumor and adjacent non-tumor tissue in lung cancer. The wider study: Each sample yielded approximately 4.2 million productive TCRbeta reads on average.

A modified ARM-PCR protocol with three rounds of nested PCR amplified TCRbeta. TCRdb redid the calling of the multiplex PCR reads with MiXCR, one entry per CDR3 protein. The sample carries some 120,000 distinct CDR3 sequences, 66% recorded once. Findings and limits, study-wide: Significantly higher TCR diversity was found in tumor than normal lung.

The chain combines TRBV12-3 or TRBV12-4 with TRBJ2-4; no reliable D call. The sequenced sample consisted of lung tumor tissue. This receptor was obtained from a man aged 30-40 years with non-small cell lung cancer. The chain's CDR3 is CASSPRALARNIQYF. Here the CDR3 DNA reads TGTGCCAGCAGTCCCAGAGCCTTAGCCAGAAACATTCAGTACTTC.